The source of this T cell receptor (beta chain) is a study of T cell repertoires and HLA-DP antigens. For this clone: The antigen is unknown.

Germline CDR1 and CDR2: MDHEN and SYDVKM. V lost 6 bases and J 4 bases, leaving 21 bases between the germline ends. This CDR3 region has 16 residues. Libraries were prepared by immunoSEQ multiplex PCR; TCRdb keeps only in-frame clonotypes and omits some of them. The sample yields roughly 110,000 clones, more than 85% seen once. The sample comprised CD4+ T cells from PBMCs. The sequence came from a woman younger than 35 in good health and CMV-seronegative. The chain has TRBV28 and TRBJ1-2, with D tentatively TRBD1 (5 bases). CDR3: CASRRSGRGYSYGYTF. CDR3 nucleotides: TGTGCCAGCAGGCGAAGCGGGAGGGGTTATTCCTATGGCTACACCTTC.